These 23 T cell receptor beta chains were all obtained from the same sample, sequenced in a study of blood T cell repertoires in COVID-19. The repertoire was sequenced with immunoSEQ multiplex PCR; TCRdb's copy has only in-frame clones and lacks some. The sample shows some 74,000 clones, roughly 92% of them seen only once. The sequencing sample was made of peripheral blood. These receptors were taken from a man aged 50-60 years with COVID-19, enrolled during active disease.

The genes are TRBV30 and TRBJ1-5; D unclear. The CDR3 spans 15 residues. V was clipped by 0 bases and J by 0 bases, with 9 bases between them. Germline assignment: CDR1 GTSNPN and CDR2 SVGIG (reference sequence). CDR3 DNA: TGTGCCTGGAGTGTATCTGGCCTTAGCAATCAGCCCCAGCATTTT. This translates into CAWSVSGLSNQPQHF.

This chain connects TRBV19 to TRBJ1-5; 7 bases are a match to TRBD1. CDR3 length: 15 residues. V was pared by 11 bases and J by 7 bases, with 17 bases of the junction left unmatched. The germline V gene has CDR1 LNHDA and CDR2 SQIVND (reference sequence). The DNA of the CDR3 is TGTGCCGCATCCCGAGGAGGGGGCGCGGGGCAGCCCCAGCATTTT. Its protein product is CAASRGGGAGQPQHF.

The J gene is TRBJ2-1, the V gene TRBV5-1; 9 bases map to TRBD2. V shed 4 bases, J shed 3 bases, and the junction held 14 bases outside the gene matches. CDR1 and CDR2 from the germline V gene are SGHRS and YFSETQ. The length of the CDR3 is 18 residues. The CDR3 here is CASSRGGFSGRNYNEQFF. CDR3 coding DNA: TGCGCCAGCAGCCGGGGCGGATTCAGCGGGAGGAACTACAATGAGCAGTTCTTC.

In this sample, this clone turned up once. The V gene is TRBV6-5, the J gene TRBJ1-5; 8 nucleotides align to TRBD1. The CDR3 covers 14 residues. CDR1 is MNHEY and CDR2 is SVGAGI in the germline V gene. Trimming removed 9 bases from V and 3 bases from J; junction bases left unmatched: 7. The CDR3 region has the DNA TGTGCCAGTTATCGGACAGGGAACAATCAGCCCCAGCATTTT. It encodes CASYRTGNNQPQHF.

The chain links TRBV9 to TRBJ2-1; 8 bases are a match to TRBD1. This CDR3 has 13 residues. The germline V gene encodes CDR1 SGDLS and CDR2 YYNGEE. Unmatched junction bases numbered 4, after V lost 3 bases and J lost 8 bases. CDR3 sequence (DNA): TGTGCCAGCAGCGGACAGGGGTGGGATGAGCAGTTCTTC. Translation gives CASSGQGWDEQFF.

CDR3 nucleotides: TGTGCCAGCAGCGGCAGACAGAGCGCCTATGGCTACACCTTC. It codes for CASSGRQSAYGYTF. The rearrangement uses TRBV9 and TRBJ1-2; a possible D gene is TRBD1 (5 bases). The CDR3 contains 14 residues. Germline loops: CDR1 SGDLS, CDR2 YYNGEE. Deletions cut 3 bases from V and 4 bases from J, with 13 bases between.

This rearrangement joins TRBV19 to TRBJ2-1; TRBD1 aligns across 8 bases. Germline lookup yields CDR1 LNHDA and CDR2 SQIVND (reference sequence). The CDR3 is 17 amino acids. The junction had 13 bases not matched to a gene; V was cut back by 4 bases and J by 5 bases. Here the CDR3 DNA reads TGTGCCAGTAGTACCACTCTCGACAGGGGATCGGACAATGAGCAGTTCTTC. Amino acid sequence: CASSTTLDRGSDNEQFF.

V and J are TRBV5-1 and TRBJ2-7; D possibly corresponds to TRBD2 (6 bases). V lost 0 bases to trimming and J lost 4 bases, with 14 bases between them. The V gene's germline CDR1 is SGHRS and CDR2 YFSETQ. This CDR3 spans 15 amino acids. CDR3 nucleotides: TGCGCCAGCAGCTTGGCTACTAGCTCCCCTTACGAGCAGTACTTC. Translation gives CASSLATSSPYEQYF.

The V call is TRBV5-6, the J call TRBJ1-5; 8 bases map to TRBD1. The ends lost 1 base at V and 4 bases at J; junction bases unmatched: 7. Germline V lookup: CDR1 SGHDT, CDR2 YYEEEE. There are 16 residues in the CDR3. The CDR3 loop is CASSLMAGGLNQPQHF. The CDR3 DNA follows: TGTGCCAGCAGCTTGATGGCAGGGGGCCTTAATCAGCCCCAGCATTTT.

The J gene is TRBJ1-1, the V gene TRBV5-1; 7 bases are a match to TRBD1. Germline values: CDR1 SGHRS, CDR2 YFSETQ. CDR3 size: 18 residues. J was trimmed by 5 bases and V by 1 base; bases with no gene match: 17. DNA for the CDR3: TGCGCCAGCAGCTTGTGGGGGAGACAGGGAAGTTTGAGAACTGAAGCTTTCTTT. This sequence encodes CASSLWGRQGSLRTEAFF.

The rearrangement links TRBV5-1 to TRBJ2-5; the match to TRBD2 covers 8 bases. Germline loops: CDR1 SGHRS, CDR2 YFSETQ. This CDR3 contains 15 residues. J gave up 2 bases and V 2 bases, and 5 bases lay outside the gene matches. CDR3 sequence (DNA): TGCGCCAGCAGCTTCCCGGGAGGGGGGCAAGAGACCCAGTACTTC. Protein sequence: CASSFPGGGQETQYF.

V is TRBV30 and J is TRBJ2-1; D is uncertain. The CDR3 is made up of 12 amino acids. V was trimmed by 4 bases and J by 3 bases, leaving 7 bases between them. Germline values: CDR1 GTSNPN, CDR2 SVGIG (reference sequence). Here the CDR3 DNA reads TGTGCCTGGATCGGAGACTACAATGAGCAGTTCTTC. It specifies CAWIGDYNEQFF. The variable domain in full, completed from reference TRBV30 and TRBJ2-1, reads SQTIHQWPATLVQPVGSPLSLECTVEGTSNPNLYWYRQAAGRGLQLLFYSVGIGQISSEVPQNLSASRPQDRQFILSSKKLLLSDSGFYLCAWIGDYNEQFFGPGTRLTVL.

The chain is built from TRBV19 and TRBJ2-6; TRBD1 matches 8 bases. From germline, CDR1 is LNHDA and CDR2 SQIVND (reference sequence). The length of the CDR3 is 15 residues. V was clipped by 5 bases and J by 0 bases; unmatched bases: 0. The CDR3 nucleotides are TGTGCCAGTAGTGACAGGGGCTCTGGGGCCAACGTCCTGACTTTC. Its translation: CASSDRGSGANVLTF.

This clone was seen a handful of times. The chain couples TRBV19 to TRBJ2-5, with TRBD1 as a possible D gene (6 bases). Per the germline V gene, CDR1 is LNHDA and CDR2 is SQIVND (reference sequence). Trimming shortened V by 6 bases and J by 4 bases, and 18 bases separated the two germline ends. The CDR3 loop spans 15 amino acids. CDR3 in DNA: TGTGCCAGTAGGTCCACAGGGACGAGCATAGAGACCCAGTACTTC. It specifies CASRSTGTSIETQYF.

V is TRBV10-3 and J is TRBJ2-1, with a tentative D call TRBD1 (5 bases). CDR1 and CDR2 (germline): ENHRY, SYGVKD. V was cut by 6 bases and J by 5 bases, with 14 bases left in between. CDR3 length: 14 residues. CDR3 DNA: TGTGCCATCAGGGGGCAAAACGACCACAATGAGCAGTTCTTC. Translating gives CAIRGQNDHNEQFF.

The V gene is TRBV2, the J gene TRBJ2-2; D is ambiguous. The germline V and J ends were trimmed by 7 bases and 4 bases, with 10 bases remaining between them. CDR3 length equals 13 residues. Germline assignment: CDR1 SNHLY and CDR2 FYNNEI. CDR3 nucleotides: TGTGCCAGCATTCAGACAATCACCGGGGAGCTGTTTTTT. It encodes CASIQTITGELFF.

CDR3 residues: CASSQLAQGALTTGELFF. The DNA for the CDR3 is TGCGCCAGCAGCCAACTAGCACAGGGGGCCCTGACCACCGGGGAGCTGTTTTTT. The chain combines TRBV4-3 with TRBJ2-2; 9 nucleotides agree with TRBD1. CDR3 size: 18 residues. Germline CDR1 LGHNA, CDR2 YSLEER. Trimming took 2 bases from V and 4 from J; bases not matched to a gene: 11.

This clone was observed a single time. J is TRBJ1-6 and V is TRBV27; the D is unclear. V lost 8 bases and J lost 12, with 8 bases in between. This CDR3 spans 10 amino acids. Germline assignment: CDR1 MNHEY and CDR2 SMNVEV (reference sequence). CDR3 amino acids: CASGGGPLHF. In nucleotides, the CDR3 is TGTGCCAGCGGCGGAGGACCCCTCCACTTT.

The CDR3 region has the DNA TGTGCCAGCTCACCTGAGGGGGCGGGCAATCAGCCCCAGCATTTT. Amino acid sequence: CASSPEGAGNQPQHF. This chain connects TRBV18 to TRBJ1-5, with TRBD1 matching 7 bases. In germline, CDR1 is KGHSH, CDR2 LQKENI. CDR3 size: 15 residues. V lost 3 bases, J lost 2 bases, and 4 bases stayed unmatched.

The chain recombines TRBV4-1 with TRBJ2-7; 7 bases align to TRBD2. The length of the CDR3 is 16 residues. V shed 0 bases and J 0 bases; nucleotides not matched to a gene: 5. Germline V CDR1 and CDR2: MGHRA, YSYEKL. This CDR3 reads CASSQDFPGGSYEQYV. The CDR3 DNA reads TGCGCCAGCAGCCAAGATTTTCCGGGAGGCTCCTACGAGCAGTACGTC.

The chain uses TRBV5-4 and TRBJ2-3; 8 bases are a match to TRBD2. CDR3 size: 15 residues. Looked up from germline, CDR1 is SGHNT and CDR2 is YYREEE (reference sequence). With V trimmed by 5 bases and J by 0 bases, 5 bases remained unmatched. This CDR3 is CASRSSGSSTDTQYF. CDR3 DNA: TGTGCCAGCAGATCTAGCGGGTCTAGCACAGATACGCAGTATTTT.

The genes are TRBV9 and TRBJ1-1; D is ambiguous. Trimming left V 0 bases short and J 3 bases short, with 12 bases between. The germline V gene encodes CDR1 SGDLS and CDR2 YYNGEE. The CDR3 has 15 amino acids. The CDR3 sequence: CASSVGGVGDTEAFF. In nucleotides, the CDR3 is TGTGCCAGCAGCGTAGGCGGGGTGGGAGACACTGAAGCTTTCTTT.

The chain couples TRBV6-5 to TRBJ2-3; maybe TRBD2 (6 bases). Germline-derived CDR1 and CDR2 are MNHEY and SVGAGI. Trimming took off 4 bases at V and 1 base at J, with 12 bases between the two ends. The CDR3 covers 15 residues. The CDR3 spells CASSFKRVGTDTQYF. The CDR3 DNA sequence: TGTGCCAGCAGTTTCAAGCGGGTAGGCACAGATACGCAGTATTTT.